In its sample, the clone carrying this T cell receptor beta chain was seen once. Its specificity is unknown. This entry comes from a study of T cell repertoires in cytomegalovirus infection. The CDR3 runs to 15 residues. V dropped 5 bases and J dropped 4 bases, with 16 bases sitting between them. TCRdb re-derived calls from the reads in MiXCR, one entry per CDR3 protein. The sample gives about 100,000 distinct CDR3 sequences, under 50% of which show up once; roughly 70% is in the top ten. Study results and limitations: Ex vivo responses were dominated by HLA-C-restricted CMV-specific TCR beta clonotypes.

This rearrangement joins TRBV12-3 or TRBV12-4 to TRBJ2-3; D is ambiguous. The sample in question was CD8+ T cells from cultured PBMCs, obtained from culture after CMV antigen stimulation. The TCR originated in a human donor in good health (CMV status not recorded). Some clones in this sample may be carry-over from other donors' samples. CDR3 nucleotides: TGTGCCAGCAGTCCCCTGGCAGTCGGCTCAGATACGCAGTATTTT. Translation gives CASSPLAVGSDTQYF.